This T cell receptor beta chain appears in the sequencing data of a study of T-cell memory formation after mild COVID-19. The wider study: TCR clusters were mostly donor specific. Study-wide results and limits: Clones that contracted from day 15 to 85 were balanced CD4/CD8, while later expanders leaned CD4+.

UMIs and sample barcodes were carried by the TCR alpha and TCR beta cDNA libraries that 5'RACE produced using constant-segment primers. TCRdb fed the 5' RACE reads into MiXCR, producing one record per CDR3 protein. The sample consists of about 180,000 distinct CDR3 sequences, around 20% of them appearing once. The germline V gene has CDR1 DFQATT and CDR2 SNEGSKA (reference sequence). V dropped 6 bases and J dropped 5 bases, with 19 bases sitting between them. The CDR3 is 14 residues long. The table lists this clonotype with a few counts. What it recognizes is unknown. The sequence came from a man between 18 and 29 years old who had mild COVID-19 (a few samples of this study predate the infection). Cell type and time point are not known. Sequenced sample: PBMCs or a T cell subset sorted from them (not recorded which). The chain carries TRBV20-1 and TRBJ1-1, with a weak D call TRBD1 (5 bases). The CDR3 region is CSAKQGKKGTEAFF. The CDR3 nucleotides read TGCAGTGCAAAGCAGGGAAAGAAGGGAACTGAAGCTTTCTTT.